This T cell receptor beta chain was captured in a study of regulatory T cells in long-lasting Graves disease. This clonotype has only a few counts. Indicated time point: newly diagnosed GD, antithyroid drugs for less than 3 months. PBMCs provided the RNA from which the TCR library was made. This CDR3 is 13 amino acids long. CDR1 is SGHAT, CDR2 FQDESV, per germline (reference sequence). The V end was cut by 5 bases, the J end by 7 bases, with 14 bases between. The TCR beta library used iRepertoire HTBI primers with Arm-PCR amplification of CDR3. TCRdb fed the multiplex PCR reads into MiXCR, producing one record per CDR3 protein. The sample carries about 470,000 distinct CDR3 sequences, 15% recorded once. These same data were also listed under a study on T cells in Graves' hyperthyroidism and ophthalmopathy.

The sample here was peripheral blood mononuclear cells (PBMCs), taken at new diagnosis, from a patient treated with antithyroid drugs. The source of this sequence is a woman aged 25-40 years with Graves disease. The rearrangement uses TRBV11-1 and TRBJ2-5; D remains unclear. CDR3 sequence: CASSPPGLGTQYF. The DNA for the CDR3 is TGTGCCAGCAGCCCCCCGGGTTTAGGGACCCAGTACTTC.